The clone carrying this T cell receptor beta chain was counted ten times or more. The entry originates in a study of regulatory T cells in long-lasting Graves disease. The time point denotes: newly diagnosed GD, antithyroid drugs for less than 3 months. The TCR library was prepared using RNA isolated from PBMCs. Relying on iRepertoire HTBI primers and Arm-PCR of CDR3 regions, the team built TCR beta libraries. TCRdb re-called the multiplex PCR reads through MiXCR, storing one row per CDR3 protein. Of roughly 440,000 distinct CDR3 sequences listed, over 15% were seen once; the top ten hold 20% to 25%. Trimming took 2 bases from V and 7 from J; bases not matched to a gene: 13. The CDR3 has 17 residues. The germline V gene encodes CDR1 MDHEN and CDR2 SYDVKM. The sample was also linked to a second study, of T cells in Graves' hyperthyroidism and ophthalmopathy.

The specimen comprised peripheral blood mononuclear cells (PBMCs), sampled at new diagnosis, from a patient treated with antithyroid drugs. The V call is TRBV28, the J call TRBJ2-2; 7 bases agree with TRBD2. This clonotype was sampled from a woman aged 18-29 years with Graves disease. The CDR3 bases are TGTGCCAGCAGTTTAAGCGGGATAGCGCTCAGGGTCGGGGAGCTGTTTTTT. It specifies CASSLSGIALRVGELFF.